This TCR beta chain appears in the sequencing data of a study of shared clonotypes between healthy human individuals. Only in-frame clones appear in the TCRdb table, and some are missing; sequencing was by immunoSEQ multiplex PCR. The repertoire has 2,100,000 or so clones, approximately 94% of them found once; the top ten carry over 0.1%. Whole-study results and caveats: When compared with the clonotypes that were shared by all four sorted-subset donors, the non-shared clonotypes turned out to have lower generation probabilities. A handful of donors showed sharing of approximately 5% of naive CD4 clonotypes.

With respect to this clone: Its antigen is as yet unknown.

The clonotype comes from a young man in good health. The material sequenced was naive CD4+ T cells sorted from blood. Subset of the sample: CD45RA+ positively selected.

The DNA of the CDR3 is TGTGCCAGCAGTTCGGGCGGACTAGCGCCTTACAATGAGCAGTTCTTC. This encodes CASSSGGLAPYNEQFF. This chain uses TRBV6-6 with TRBJ2-1; 9 bases fit TRBD2. Per germline, CDR1 MNHNY and CDR2 SVGAGI (reference sequence). The CDR3 is made up of 16 amino acids. Trimming took 4 bases from V and 4 from J; bases not matched to a gene: 8.